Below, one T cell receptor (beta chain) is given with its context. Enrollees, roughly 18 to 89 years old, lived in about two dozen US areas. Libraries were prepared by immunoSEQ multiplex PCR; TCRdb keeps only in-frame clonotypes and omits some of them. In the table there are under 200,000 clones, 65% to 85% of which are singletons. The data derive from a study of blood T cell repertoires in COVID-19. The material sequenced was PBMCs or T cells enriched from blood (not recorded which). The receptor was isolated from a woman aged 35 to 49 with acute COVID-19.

The CDR3 DNA is TGTGCCAGCAGCTCACGACAGGGGCTCCCTGAAGCTTTCTTT. Its translation is CASSSRQGLPEAFF. The chain uses TRBV7-9 and TRBJ1-1, with TRBD1 matching 8 bases. The CDR3 totals 14 residues. J lost 6 bases, V lost 4 bases, and 7 bases had no gene match. CDR1 and CDR2 from the germline V gene are SEHNR and FQNEAQ (reference sequence).